A single sample gave rise to the 16 T cell receptor beta chains below, sequenced in a study of beta chain features in type 1 diabetes. Isolated RNA was reverse transcribed in full, so expressed TCRB transcripts were sequenced. The table came from immunoSEQ multiplex PCR; TCRdb's copy has only in-frame clones and leaves some out. The profile covers about 180,000 clones, with about 13% appearing a single time and 0.62% taken by the ten largest. The source material was central memory CD4+ T cells from blood. All receptors come from a woman under 30 in good health.

The rearrangement links TRBV27 to TRBJ1-1; TRBD1 agrees at 8 bases. CDR3 length: 14 residues. V was clipped by 4 bases and J by 4 bases; unmatched bases: 5. Germline CDR1 MNHEY, CDR2 SMNVEV (reference sequence). The CDR3 spells CASSSADRGTEAFF. For the CDR3, the DNA is TGTGCCAGCAGTTCTGCTGACAGGGGCACTGAAGCTTTCTTT.

The chain combines TRBV5-1 with TRBJ2-1, with 8 bases that match TRBD2. V shed 4 bases, J shed 5 bases, and the junction held 5 bases outside the gene matches. The CDR3 covers 14 residues. Germline V gives CDR1 SGHRS, CDR2 YFSETQ. This chain's CDR3 is CASSVGTSNNEQFF. Written as DNA, the CDR3 is TGCGCCAGCAGCGTGGGGACTAGTAACAATGAGCAGTTCTTC.

This sequence joins TRBV19 and TRBJ2-1; 7 bases line up with TRBD2. The CDR3 is 16 amino acids. Germline V gene lookup returns CDR1 LNHDA and CDR2 SQIVND (reference sequence). V lost 2 bases and J lost 8; bases outside the gene matches: 12. The CDR3 DNA reads TGTGCCAGTAGTATACGTCGTCGGGGCGGGAGCGATGAGCAGTTCTTC. Protein product: CASSIRRRGGSDEQFF.

The chain employs TRBV2 and TRBJ2-7; 9 bases align to TRBD1. Looked up from germline, CDR1 is SNHLY and CDR2 is FYNNEI. The CDR3 extends over 18 amino acids. Trimming cost V 3 bases and J 6 bases; bases outside gene matches: 18. CDR3 bases: TGTGCCAGCAGTGAGGGGACAGGGACGGTGCGGGAGTCTCGCGAGCAGTACTTC. It encodes CASSEGTGTVRESREQYF. Full variable domain (missing parts from reference TRBV2 and TRBJ2-7): EPEVTQTPSHQVTQMGQEVILRCVPISNHLYFYWYRQILGQKVEFLVSFYNNEISEKSEIFDDQFSVERPDGSNFTLKIRSTKLEDSAMYFCASSEGTGTVRESREQYFGPGTRLTVT.

This clone was observed a handful of times. The CDR3 reads CAWSPQLRTGESYYEQYF. The CDR3 nucleotides are TGTGCCTGGAGTCCCCAATTACGGACAGGGGAATCCTACTACGAGCAGTACTTC. The chain employs TRBV30 and TRBJ2-7; 9 nucleotides align to TRBD1. Germline lookup yields CDR1 GTSNPN and CDR2 SVGIG (reference sequence). With 2 bases clipped from V and 3 bases from J, the junction kept 17 bases outside the gene matches. This CDR3 is 18 amino acids long.

The chain uses TRBV27 and TRBJ2-7, with D possibly being TRBD2 (6 bases). The CDR3 is 16 residues long. Germline V gene data show CDR1 as MNHEY and CDR2 as SMNVEV (reference sequence). The V gene lost 7 bases and the J gene lost 0 bases, with 19 bases spanning the gap. CDR3 nucleotide sequence: TGTGCCAGCAAGTCCATGGGGAGGTTTAGCTCCTACGAGCAGTACTTC. Protein: CASKSMGRFSSYEQYF.

This clone turned up a few times. This chain uses TRBV5-4 with TRBJ2-1; TRBD2 agrees at 14 bases. The V and J ends lost 2 bases and 7 bases, in that order; junction bases with no gene match: 5. CDR1 and CDR2 from the germline V gene are SGHNT and YYREEE (reference sequence). The length of the CDR3 is 16 residues. The CDR3 reads CASSFSGTSGSNEQFF. Written as DNA, the CDR3 is TGTGCCAGCAGCTTTTCCGGGACTAGCGGGAGTAATGAGCAGTTCTTC.

The V gene is TRBV4-1, the J gene TRBJ1-1; weak D call: TRBD1 (6 bases). Germline loops: CDR1 MGHRA, CDR2 YSYEKL. V was shortened by 4 bases and J by 3 bases, with 18 bases between the two germline ends. The CDR3 covers 16 residues. CDR3 bases: TGCGCCAGCAGCCTCCAGCAGGGGTATGAGGACACTGAAGCTTTCTTT. It encodes CASSLQQGYEDTEAFF.

This clone was seen a few times. The chain has TRBV6-5 and TRBJ1-5, with D unresolved. Germline CDR1 is MNHEY and CDR2 is SVGAGI. The CDR3 covers 9 residues. CDR3 protein: CSPRQPQHF. Written as DNA, the CDR3 is TGTTCCCCCAGGCAGCCCCAGCATTTT.

V usage is TRBV7-2 and J usage is TRBJ2-7; TRBD2 agrees at 11 bases. The CDR3 spans 16 residues. The ends lost 5 bases at V and 4 bases at J; junction bases unmatched: 10. The V gene's germline CDR1 is SGHTA and CDR2 FQGNSA. This chain's CDR3 is CASSPLTSGRPYEQYF. DNA of the CDR3: TGTGCCAGCAGCCCGCTCACTAGCGGGAGACCTTACGAGCAGTACTTC.

V gene TRBV15 combines with J gene TRBJ1-5, with a tentative D call TRBD1 (6 bases). Germline V lookup: CDR1 LNHNV, CDR2 YYDKDF (reference sequence). The CDR3 is 15 amino acids. Trimming took off 3 bases at V and 3 bases at J, with 12 bases between the two ends. The CDR3 sequence: CATSSHTGTNQPQHF. The CDR3 bases are TGTGCCACCAGCAGCCATACAGGGACCAATCAGCCCCAGCATTTT.

This clone was seen more than once but under ten times. The chain carries TRBV7-2 and TRBJ2-3, with D maybe TRBD1 (7 bases). This CDR3 comprises 16 residues. Germline-derived CDR1 and CDR2 are SGHTA and FQGNSA. V shed 5 bases and J shed 0 bases, with 15 bases lying between them. This CDR3 reads CASSLQGRPSTDTQYF. CDR3 nucleotides: TGTGCCAGCAGCCTACAGGGGAGGCCTAGCACAGATACGCAGTATTTT. The whole variable domain, remainder taken from reference TRBV7-2 and TRBJ2-3, is GAGVSQSPSNKVTEKGKDVELRCDPISGHTALYWYRQSLGQGLEFLIYFQGNSAPDKSGLPSDRFSAERTGGSVSTLTIQRTQQEDSAVYLCASSLQGRPSTDTQYFGPGTRLTVL.

The sample holds a few counts of this clone. Other DNA sequences in this specimen translate into the identical CDR3. The chain carries TRBV7-9 and TRBJ1-2; tentatively, D is TRBD1 (5 bases). There are 12 residues in the CDR3. Germline CDR1 reads SEHNR; CDR2 reads FQNEAQ (reference sequence). The V gene lost 4 bases and the J gene lost 5 bases, with 8 bases spanning the gap. CDR3 region: CASSSQGYGYTF. The CDR3 nucleotides are TGTGCCAGCAGCTCTCAGGGATATGGCTACACCTTC. Based on the CDR3 plus reference TRBV7-9 and TRBJ1-2, the full variable domain is DTGVSQNPRHKITKRGQNVTFRCDPISEHNRLYWYRQTLGQGPEFLTYFQNEAQLEKSRLLSDRFSAERPKGSFSTLEIQRTEQGDSAMYLCASSSQGYGYTFGSGTRLTVV.

The rearrangement uses TRBV30 and TRBJ1-5; D possibly corresponds to TRBD1 (6 bases). The germline V gene has CDR1 GTSNPN and CDR2 SVGIG (reference sequence). Trimming took off 8 bases at V and 2 bases at J, with 13 bases between the two ends. The CDR3 extends over 13 amino acids. CDR3 protein: CAVQGSGNQPQHF. CDR3 nucleotide sequence: TGTGCCGTACAGGGCTCAGGCAATCAGCCCCAGCATTTT.

This clone has just a few counts. The gene calls are TRBV28 and TRBJ2-5; 7 bases align to TRBD1. V trimming: 4 bases; J trimming: 2 bases; junction bases outside the gene matches: 4. Germline CDR1 MDHEN, CDR2 SYDVKM. This CDR3 has 14 residues. The CDR3, as DNA: TGTGCCAGCAGTTCTCGACAGGGTCAAGAGACCCAGTACTTC. Residues: CASSSRQGQETQYF.

This rearrangement joins TRBV11-2 to TRBJ2-7, with D tentatively TRBD1 (5 bases). The germline V and J ends were trimmed by 2 bases and 1 base, with 6 bases remaining between them. Germline V CDR1 and CDR2: SGHAT, FQNNGV. The CDR3 is made up of 13 amino acids. This CDR3 is CASSLQGSYEQYF. The CDR3 DNA sequence: TGTGCCAGCAGCTTACAGGGTTCCTACGAGCAGTACTTC.